The clone carrying this TCR beta chain showed up many times. Its antigen is currently unknown. This specimen comes from a study of glioma-infiltrating T cells. Notes on the study in general: Tissue and blood shared very few CDR3 sequences. Non-neoplastic patients had below-expected tissue-blood divergence, while all gliomas exceeded expectation.

Deletions cut 6 bases from V and 6 bases from J, with 6 bases between. CDR3 length: 11 amino acids. CDR1 is KGHSH, CDR2 LQKENI, per germline. The iRepertoire nested amplicon-rescue multiplex PCR amplified TCR alpha and beta CDR3s from RNA. Input was about 100-450 ng of tissue mRNA or PBMC total RNA. From the multiplex PCR reads, TCRdb called clonotypes with MiXCR, one entry per CDR3 protein. The table lists 44,000 or so distinct CDR3 sequences, 20% to 25% of them singletons, with roughly 6.1% in the top ten. Material: glioma tissue, nonneoplastic brain tissue, or PBMCs (not recorded which). The V call is TRBV18, the J call TRBJ2-1; D unclear. The receptor was derived from a human donor with low-grade glioma or glioblastoma, undergoing nonglioma brain surgery, or in good health (not recorded which). CDR3 nucleotide sequence: TGTGCCAGCTCCGGATCCAATGAGCAGTTCTTC. Amino acids: CASSGSNEQFF.